The rows below give T cell receptor beta chains drawn from one sample of a study of regulatory T cells in long-lasting Graves disease. TCRdb ran MiXCR on the multiplex PCR reads and lists one entry per CDR3 protein. Found here are 380,000 or so distinct CDR3 sequences, roughly 15% of them singletons; the top ten hold around 21%. The sample was also linked to a second study, of T cells in Graves' hyperthyroidism and ophthalmopathy.

Here the sequenced sample was peripheral blood mononuclear cells (PBMCs), taken at new diagnosis, from a patient treated with antithyroid drugs. These receptors were obtained from a woman under 30 with Graves disease. CDR3s include the opening cysteine and the closing phenylalanine or tryptophan. A D gene is named only where the DNA matches it firmly. Size is omitted from some rows. Given values are once, few, many or a class for expanded clones.

NA	TRBV6-2/TRBV6-3	TRBJ2-1	NA	CASREYILTSPVNEQFF	TGTGCCAGCAGGGAGTACATCTTGACTAGTCCGGTTAATGAGCAGTTCTTC
TRBD1	TRBV5-1	TRBJ1-5	few	CASSTSPGQGGPQHF	TGCGCCAGCAGCACTTCTCCGGGACAGGGAGGGCCCCAGCATTTT
NA	TRBV5-1	TRBJ2-1	many	CASSLTHGEQFF	TGCGCCAGCAGCTTGACACACGGTGAGCAGTTCTTC
NA	TRBV7-2	TRBJ1-2	NA	CASSLGLRVYGYTF	TGTGCCAGCAGCTTAGGTCTGAGGGTATATGGCTACACCTTC
TRBD2	TRBV7-3	TRBJ2-2	NA	CASSLTRLAHTGELFF	TGTGCCAGCAGCTTAACTCGACTAGCCCATACTGGGGAGCTGTTTTTT
TRBD1	TRBV7-3	TRBJ2-3	many	CASSTEGQGIDTQYF	TGTGCCAGCAGCACCGAGGGACAGGGTATAGATACGCAGTATTTT
NA	TRBV6-1	TRBJ1-1	many	CASSVRPRGTEAFF	TGTGCCAGCAGTGTTAGGCCACGCGGCACTGAAGCTTTCTTT
NA	TRBV2	TRBJ1-2	many	CASSDDSVYGYTF	TGTGCCAGCAGCGATGACAGTGTCTATGGCTACACCTTC
TRBD1	TRBV7-3	TRBJ2-1	many	CASSPSGGLNEQFF	TGTGCCAGCAGCCCTTCAGGGGGCTTGAATGAGCAGTTCTTC
TRBD2	TRBV2	TRBJ2-1	many	CASEGEWGGGYNEQFF	TGTGCCAGCGAAGGGGAGTGGGGGGGGGGTTACAATGAGCAGTTCTTC
NA	TRBV2	TRBJ1-5	once	CASRADRDNQPQHF	TGTGCCAGCAGGGCAGACCGTGACAATCAGCCCCAGCATTTT
TRBD2	TRBV2	TRBJ2-3	many	CASGGPGLAGGVGTQYF	TGTGCCAGCGGGGGACCGGGACTAGCGGGGGGAGTTGGTACGCAGTATTTT
NA	TRBV20-1	TRBJ1-6	few	CSARNYNSPLHF	TGCAGTGCTAGAAACTATAATTCACCCCTCCACTTT
NA	TRBV11-3	TRBJ2-2	many	CASSPGEVTGELFF	TGTGCCAGCAGCCCAGGGGAGGTCACCGGGGAGCTGTTTTTT
NA	TRBV20-1	TRBJ2-3	few	CSARVPGITDTQYF	TGCAGTGCTAGAGTGCCGGGCATAACAGATACGCAGTATTTT
NA	TRBV7-2	TRBJ1-4	many	CASSLRTVQATNEKLFF	TGTGCCAGCAGCTTACGGACAGTACAGGCAACTAATGAAAAACTGTTTTTT
NA	TRBV2	TRBJ2-3	many	CASSEGRAQGDTQYF	TGTGCCAGCAGTGAGGGTCGAGCCCAGGGGGATACGCAGTATTTT
NA	TRBV28	TRBJ2-6	many	CASSFGWYRQGSGANVLTF	TGTGCCAGCTCCTTCGGGTGGTACAGGCAAGGCTCTGGGGCCAACGTCCTGACTTTC
NA	TRBV9	TRBJ1-3	few	CASSVEPVSGNTIYF	TGTGCCAGCAGCGTAGAACCAGTCTCTGGAAACACCATATATTTT
TRBD2	TRBV20-1	TRBJ2-7	many	CSASGGGGRLYEQYF	TGCAGTGCCAGTGGAGGAGGCGGGAGGCTCTACGAGCAGTACTTC
TRBD1	TRBV19	TRBJ1-1	NA	CASSIEGQRNTEAFF	TGTGCCAGTAGTATAGAGGGACAGAGGAACACTGAAGCTTTCTTT
NA	TRBV19	TRBJ2-5	NA	CASSISLGRRDQYF	TGTGCCAGTAGTATATCCCTCGGTCGGCGGGACCAGTACTTC
TRBD2	TRBV18	TRBJ2-3	many	CASSRGLAGARADTQYF	TGTGCCAGCTCACGAGGACTAGCGGGAGCCCGGGCAGATACGCAGTATTTT
NA	TRBV20-1	TRBJ2-7	NA	CSARPTPGRQYF	TGCAGTGCTAGACCTACCCCGGGACGGCAGTACTTC
NA	TRBV18	TRBJ2-7	many	CASSQDSLYEQYF	TGTGCCAGCTCACAGGACAGCCTCTACGAGCAGTACTTC
TRBD2	TRBV18	TRBJ2-7	many	CASSPTGLAGDYEQYF	TGTGCCAGCTCACCAACGGGACTAGCGGGAGATTACGAGCAGTACTTC
NA	TRBV2	TRBJ1-5	many	CASRSQSNQPQHF	TGTGCCAGCAGATCTCAGAGCAATCAGCCCCAGCATTTT
NA	TRBV11-2	TRBJ2-7	once	CASSSLGQYF	TGTGCCAGCAGCTCCCTGGGGCAGTACTTC
NA	TRBV14	TRBJ1-4	NA	CASSPSGGQVFEKLFF	TGTGCCAGCAGCCCCTCGGGGGGGCAGGTGTTCGAAAAACTGTTTTTT
NA	TRBV2	TRBJ1-5	many	CAIRRGENQPQHF	TGTGCCATCCGCCGGGGGGAAAATCAGCCCCAGCATTTT
NA	TRBV9	TRBJ2-1	few	CASSVAFQRGVDEQFF	TGTGCCAGCAGCGTAGCCTTCCAGAGAGGGGTCGATGAGCAGTTCTTC
NA	TRBV7-2	TRBJ2-1	many	CASSRGALANEQFF	TGTGCCAGCAGCCGAGGGGCATTGGCCAATGAGCAGTTCTTC
TRBD1	TRBV5-5	TRBJ2-7	many	CASTRLTGAITYEQYF	TGTGCCAGCACACGTCTTACAGGGGCAATTACCTACGAGCAGTACTTC
NA	TRBV5-5	TRBJ2-7	NA	CASSSGQEQYF	TGTGCCAGCAGCTCCGGACAGGAGCAGTACTTC
NA	TRBV3-1	TRBJ1-1	many	CASSQTGTYSGTEAFF	TGTGCCAGCAGCCAAACAGGGACCTATTCGGGCACTGAAGCTTTCTTT
NA	TRBV30	TRBJ2-1	many	CAWANGPGVFNEQFF	TGTGCCTGGGCCAACGGACCAGGGGTTTTTAATGAGCAGTTCTTC
NA	TRBV7-3	TRBJ2-1	NA	CASSLSGGINEQFF	TGTGCCAGCAGCTTAAGTGGCGGAATCAATGAGCAGTTCTTC
TRBD2	TRBV28	TRBJ2-5	many	CASISGGNPETQYF	TGTGCCAGCATCAGCGGGGGGAACCCAGAGACCCAGTACTTC